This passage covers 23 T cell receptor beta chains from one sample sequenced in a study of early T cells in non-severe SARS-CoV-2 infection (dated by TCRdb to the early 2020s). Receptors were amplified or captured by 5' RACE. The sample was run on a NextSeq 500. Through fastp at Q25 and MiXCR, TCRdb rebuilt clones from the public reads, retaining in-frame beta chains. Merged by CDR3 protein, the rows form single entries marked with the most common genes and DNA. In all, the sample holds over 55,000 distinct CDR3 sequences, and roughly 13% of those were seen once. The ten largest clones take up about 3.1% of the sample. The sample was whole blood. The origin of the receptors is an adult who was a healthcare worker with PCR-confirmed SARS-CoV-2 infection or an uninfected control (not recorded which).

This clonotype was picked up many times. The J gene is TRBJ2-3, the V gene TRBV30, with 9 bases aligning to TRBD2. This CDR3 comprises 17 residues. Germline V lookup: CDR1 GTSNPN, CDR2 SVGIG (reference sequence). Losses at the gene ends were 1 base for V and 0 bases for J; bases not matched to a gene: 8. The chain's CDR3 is CAWSATMTSGSTDTQYF. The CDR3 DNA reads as TGTGCCTGGAGTGCGACCATGACTAGCGGAAGCACAGATACGCAGTATTTT.

The CDR3 region is CSVARTGAGELFF. The CDR3 DNA sequence: TGCAGCGTTGCCCGGACAGGGGCCGGGGAGCTGTTTTTT. This chain connects TRBV29-1 to TRBJ2-2; 9 nucleotides agree with TRBD1. The CDR3 runs 13 residues. With V trimmed by 4 bases and J by 6 bases, 3 bases remained unmatched. Germline loops: CDR1 SQVTM, CDR2 ANQGSEA.

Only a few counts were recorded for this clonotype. CDR3 sequence reads: CASSLSDAGPYYGYTF. CDR3 sequence (DNA): TGTGCCAGCAGCTTAAGTGACGCAGGACCGTACTATGGCTACACCTTC. This sequence joins TRBV7-9 and TRBJ1-2; D gene unclear. Germline values: CDR1 SEHNR, CDR2 FQNEAQ (reference sequence). The CDR3 is 16 residues long. V lost 2 bases, J lost 3 bases, and 16 bases lay in between.

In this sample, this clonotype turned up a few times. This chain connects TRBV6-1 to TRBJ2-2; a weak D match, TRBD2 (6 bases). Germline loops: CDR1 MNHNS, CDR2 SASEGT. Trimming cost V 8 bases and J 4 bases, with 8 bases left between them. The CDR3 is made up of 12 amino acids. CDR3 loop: CASRDSTGELFF. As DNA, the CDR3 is TGTGCCAGCCGGGACTCCACCGGGGAGCTGTTTTTT.

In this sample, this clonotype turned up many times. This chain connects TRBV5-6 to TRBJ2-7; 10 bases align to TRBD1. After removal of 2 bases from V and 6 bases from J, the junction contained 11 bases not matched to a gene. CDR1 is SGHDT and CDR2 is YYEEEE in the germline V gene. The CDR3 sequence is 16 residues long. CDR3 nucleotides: TGTGCCAGCAGCTTACTCCGCGGGACAGGGGTCCCCGAGCAGTACTTC. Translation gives CASSLLRGTGVPEQYF.

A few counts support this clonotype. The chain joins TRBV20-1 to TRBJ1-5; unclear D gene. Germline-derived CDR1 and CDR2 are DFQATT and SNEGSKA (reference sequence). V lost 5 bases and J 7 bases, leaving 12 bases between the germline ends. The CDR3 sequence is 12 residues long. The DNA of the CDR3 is TGCAGTGCTGGCCTCCCGGGGCAGCCCCAGCATTTT. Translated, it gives CSAGLPGQPQHF.

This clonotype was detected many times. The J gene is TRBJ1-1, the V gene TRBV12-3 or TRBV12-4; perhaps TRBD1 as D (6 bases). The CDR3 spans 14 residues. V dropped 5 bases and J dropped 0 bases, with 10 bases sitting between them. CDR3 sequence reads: CASSPRGLNTEAFF. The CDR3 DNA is TGTGCCAGCAGTCCCAGGGGCCTGAACACTGAAGCTTTCTTT.

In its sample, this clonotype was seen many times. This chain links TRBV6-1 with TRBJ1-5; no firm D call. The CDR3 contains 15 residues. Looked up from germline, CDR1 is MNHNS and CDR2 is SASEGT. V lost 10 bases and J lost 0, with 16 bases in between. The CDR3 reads CAIKPQILSNQPQHF. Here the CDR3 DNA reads TGTGCCATCAAACCACAAATACTTAGCAATCAGCCCCAGCATTTT.

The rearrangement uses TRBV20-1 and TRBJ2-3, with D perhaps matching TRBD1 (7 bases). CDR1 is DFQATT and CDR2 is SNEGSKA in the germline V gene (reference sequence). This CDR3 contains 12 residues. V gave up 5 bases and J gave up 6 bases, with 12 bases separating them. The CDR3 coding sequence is TGCAGTGCTCAACAGGGGACTGATACGCAGTATTTT. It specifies CSAQQGTDTQYF.

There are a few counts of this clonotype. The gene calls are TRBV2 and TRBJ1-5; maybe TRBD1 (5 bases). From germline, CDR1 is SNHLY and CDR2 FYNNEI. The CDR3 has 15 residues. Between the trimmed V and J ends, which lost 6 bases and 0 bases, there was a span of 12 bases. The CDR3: CASRNGALSNQPQHF. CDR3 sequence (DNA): TGTGCCAGCAGGAATGGGGCCCTTAGCAATCAGCCCCAGCATTTT. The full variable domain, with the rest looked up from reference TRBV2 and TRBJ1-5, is EPEVTQTPSHQVTQMGQEVILRCVPISNHLYFYWYRQILGQKVEFLVSFYNNEISEKSEIFDDQFSVERPDGSNFTLKIRSTKLEDSAMYFCASRNGALSNQPQHFGDGTRLSIL.

CDR3 nucleotide sequence: TGTGCCATCAGTGACCCCCAGGAATTGAATACGCAGTATTTT. Protein: CAISDPQELNTQYF. The J gene is TRBJ2-3, the V gene TRBV10-3; D is ambiguous. CDR3 length: 14 amino acids. The V and J ends lost 3 bases and 7 bases respectively, with 14 bases between them. The germline CDR1 and CDR2 sequences are ENHRY and SYGVKD.

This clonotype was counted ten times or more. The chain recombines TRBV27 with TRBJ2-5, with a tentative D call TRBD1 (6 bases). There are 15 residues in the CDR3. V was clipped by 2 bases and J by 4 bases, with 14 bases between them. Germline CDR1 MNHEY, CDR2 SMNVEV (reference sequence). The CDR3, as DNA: TGTGCCAGCAGTTTAATGGGGGCAGGAGGAGAGACCCAGTACTTC. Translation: CASSLMGAGGETQYF.

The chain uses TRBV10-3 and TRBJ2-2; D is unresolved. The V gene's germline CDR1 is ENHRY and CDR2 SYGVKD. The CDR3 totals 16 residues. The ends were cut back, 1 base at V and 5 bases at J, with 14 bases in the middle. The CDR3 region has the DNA TGTGCCATCAGTGAGTTGAGAGCCCTAGAGACCGGGGAGCTGTTTTTT. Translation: CAISELRALETGELFF.

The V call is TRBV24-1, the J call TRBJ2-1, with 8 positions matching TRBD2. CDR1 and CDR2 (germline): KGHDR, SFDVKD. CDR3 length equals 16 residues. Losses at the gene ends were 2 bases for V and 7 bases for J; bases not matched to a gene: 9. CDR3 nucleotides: TGTGCCACCAGTGATTCCGGGGGGGCCGATCAGAATGAGCAGTTCTTC. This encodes CATSDSGGADQNEQFF.

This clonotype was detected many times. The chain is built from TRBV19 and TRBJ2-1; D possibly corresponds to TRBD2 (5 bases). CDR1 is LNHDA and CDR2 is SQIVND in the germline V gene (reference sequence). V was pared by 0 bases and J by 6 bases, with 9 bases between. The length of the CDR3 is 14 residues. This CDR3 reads CASSIDLEGNEQFF. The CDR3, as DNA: TGTGCCAGTAGTATAGATCTAGAGGGCAATGAGCAGTTCTTC.

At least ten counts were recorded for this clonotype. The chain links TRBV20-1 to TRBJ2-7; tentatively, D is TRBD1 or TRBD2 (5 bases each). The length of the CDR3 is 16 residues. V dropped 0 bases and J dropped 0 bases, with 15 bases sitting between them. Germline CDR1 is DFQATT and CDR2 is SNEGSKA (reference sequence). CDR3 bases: TGCAGTGCTAGAGAGGGCCCTTGGGGGAGCTCCTACGAGCAGTACTTC. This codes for CSAREGPWGSSYEQYF.

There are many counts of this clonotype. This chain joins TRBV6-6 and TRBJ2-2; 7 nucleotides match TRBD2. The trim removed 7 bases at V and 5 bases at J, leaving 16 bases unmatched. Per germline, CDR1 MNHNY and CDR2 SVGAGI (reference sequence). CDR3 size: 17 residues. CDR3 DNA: TGTGCCAGCACCATATCCCAGACTAGCAGCCCAACCGGGGAGCTGTTTTTT. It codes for CASTISQTSSPTGELFF.

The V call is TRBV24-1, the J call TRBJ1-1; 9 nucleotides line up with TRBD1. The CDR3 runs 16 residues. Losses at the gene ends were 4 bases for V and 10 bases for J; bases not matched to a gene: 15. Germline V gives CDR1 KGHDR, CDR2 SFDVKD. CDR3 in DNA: TGTGCCACCAGTGACGCTCCCGGGACAGGGACGTCAGCAGCTTTCTTT. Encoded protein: CATSDAPGTGTSAAFF.

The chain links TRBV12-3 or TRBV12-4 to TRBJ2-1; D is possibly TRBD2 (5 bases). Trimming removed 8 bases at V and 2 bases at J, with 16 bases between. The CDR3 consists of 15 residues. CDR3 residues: CASGQRHVPYNEQFF. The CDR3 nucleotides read TGTGCCAGCGGTCAGCGGCACGTCCCCTACAATGAGCAGTTCTTC.

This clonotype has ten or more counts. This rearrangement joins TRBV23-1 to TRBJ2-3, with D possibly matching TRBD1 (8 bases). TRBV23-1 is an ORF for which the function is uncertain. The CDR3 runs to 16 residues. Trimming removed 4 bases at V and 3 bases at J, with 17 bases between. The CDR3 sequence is CASSPPGGQGTDTQYF. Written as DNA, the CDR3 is TGCGCCAGCAGTCCCCCGGGAGGACAGGGAACAGATACGCAGTATTTT.

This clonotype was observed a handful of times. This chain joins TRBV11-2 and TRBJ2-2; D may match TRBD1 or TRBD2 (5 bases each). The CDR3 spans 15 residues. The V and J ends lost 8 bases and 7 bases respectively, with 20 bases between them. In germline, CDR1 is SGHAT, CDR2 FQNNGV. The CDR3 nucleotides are TGTGCCAGCCGTCGAGGGGCTTTTTCGGGCGGGGAGCTGTTTTTT. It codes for CASRRGAFSGGELFF. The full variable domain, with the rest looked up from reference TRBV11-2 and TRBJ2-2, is EAGVAQSPRYKIIEKRQSVAFWCNPISGHATLYWYQQILGQGPKLLIQFQNNGVVDDSQLPKDRFSAERLKGVDSTLKIQPAKLEDSAVYLCASRRGAFSGGELFFGEGSRLTVL.

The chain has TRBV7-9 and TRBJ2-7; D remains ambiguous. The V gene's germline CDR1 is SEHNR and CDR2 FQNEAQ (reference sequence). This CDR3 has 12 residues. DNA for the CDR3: TGTGCCAGCAGCCCCGACGGTAAGGTCCTCGAGGTC. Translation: CASSPDGKVLEV.

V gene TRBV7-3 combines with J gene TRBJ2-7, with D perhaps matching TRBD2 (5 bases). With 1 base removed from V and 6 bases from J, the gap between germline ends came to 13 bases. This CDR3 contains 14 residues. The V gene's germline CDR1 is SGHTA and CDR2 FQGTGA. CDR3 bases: TGTGCCAGCAGCTTAAATCCGGGATTCAGCGAGCAGTACTTC. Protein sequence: CASSLNPGFSEQYF.